This T cell receptor beta chain was identified in a study of cytomegalovirus exposure and HLA in healthy donors. The PCR made use of 60 Vbeta and 13 Jbeta primers. The method was immunoSEQ multiplex PCR; TCRdb's version includes in-frame clones alone and lacks a portion of them. The sample records approximately 180,000 clones, 77% being singletons. Healthy bone marrow donors made up the cohort. CDR3 size: 18 residues. V dropped 0 bases and J dropped 4; count of bases not matched to a gene: 10. The germline V gene has CDR1 MGHRA and CDR2 YSYEKL. The chain recombines TRBV4-1 with TRBJ1-4; TRBD1 agrees at 8 bases. This receptor was identified in a woman aged 25 to 39 in good health and CMV-seropositive. Source material: PBMCs. The chain's CDR3 is CASSQERPRTGNNEKLFF. DNA of the CDR3: TGCGCCAGCAGCCAAGAGAGACCCCGGACAGGGAATAATGAAAAACTGTTTTTT.